Below, 17 T cell receptor beta chains from the same sample are listed, as sequenced in a study of T cell changes during pregnancy in multiple sclerosis (dated by TCRdb to the late 2010s). The library was made by the immunoSEQ multiplex PCR assay. What TCRdb holds here is the immuneACCESS table cut down to in-frame rearrangements. Part of the clones is not present; checked against another copy, under half of the missing clones reflect an unresolved V gene, and the others are unexplained. The sample yields around 35,000 clones; 90% were counted once. 0.35% to 0.4% of the sample is held by the ten biggest clonotypes. Specimen: CD4+ T cells from peripheral blood mononuclear cells, collected in the second trimester of pregnancy. These receptors originate from a female donor with multiple sclerosis, enrolled in a pregnancy study.

The gene calls are TRBV2 and TRBJ1-2; D is ambiguous. This CDR3 is 11 amino acids long. Germline CDR1 SNHLY, CDR2 FYNNEI. Trimming left V 4 bases short and J 6 bases short, with 6 bases between. CDR3 sequence (DNA): TGTGCCAGCAGTGGTCTCGATGGCTACACCTTC. Translated: CASSGLDGYTF.

The chain couples TRBV7-8 to TRBJ1-1; D is perhaps TRBD1 (5 bases). There are 14 residues in the CDR3. CDR1 is SGHVS and CDR2 is FQNEAQ in the germline V gene. V lost 4 bases and J lost 3, with 12 bases in between. The CDR3 DNA follows: TGTGCCAGCAGCTCGAGGACACGCGACACTGAAGCTTTCTTT. As protein: CASSSRTRDTEAFF.

A single count supports this clone. The V call is TRBV28, the J call TRBJ2-7; 8 bases match TRBD1. Germline trimming cut 3 bases from V and 2 bases from J; bases unmatched to any gene: 3. CDR1 MDHEN and CDR2 SYDVKM come from the germline V gene. This CDR3 spans 14 amino acids. This CDR3 is CASSFTRGPYEQYF. CDR3 DNA: TGTGCCAGCAGTTTCACCAGGGGGCCCTACGAGCAGTACTTC.

V is TRBV7-8 and J is TRBJ1-4; D is ambiguous. The V gene's germline CDR1 is SGHVS and CDR2 FQNEAQ. Trimming left V 5 bases short and J 15 bases short, with 19 bases between. This CDR3 has 13 residues. CDR3: CASSPRTRLEVFF. The CDR3 DNA reads as TGTGCCAGCAGCCCCAGGACGCGATTGGAGGTGTTTTTT.

J is TRBJ2-5 and V is TRBV2; 7 positions match TRBD2. The CDR3 loop spans 15 amino acids. Trimming removed 0 bases from V and 5 bases from J; junction bases left unmatched: 6. The germline V gene encodes CDR1 SNHLY and CDR2 FYNNEI. CDR3: CASSEAGGSRETQYF. The CDR3 nucleotides are TGTGCCAGCAGTGAAGCGGGAGGGTCCCGGGAGACCCAGTACTTC.

The genes are TRBV18 and TRBJ1-5; TRBD1 aligns across 7 bases. The CDR3 extends over 17 amino acids. Germline CDR1 and CDR2: KGHSH and LQKENI. With V trimmed by 3 bases and J by 2 bases, 10 bases remained unmatched. The DNA for the CDR3 is TGTGCCAGCTCACCTTCGGACAGGAAAGAGGGCAATCAGCCCCAGCATTTT. Protein sequence: CASSPSDRKEGNQPQHF.

V gene TRBV5-1 combines with J gene TRBJ1-5, with D unclear. Germline V gives CDR1 SGHRS, CDR2 YFSETQ. V shed 1 base and J shed 0 bases, with 8 bases lying between them. This CDR3 has 15 amino acids. This chain's CDR3 is CASSLSGDSNQPQHF. CDR3 nucleotide sequence: TGCGCCAGCAGCTTGTCCGGGGATAGCAATCAGCCCCAGCATTTT.

The genes are TRBV6-1 and TRBJ1-6; 11 bases line up with TRBD1. Germline trimming cut 2 bases from V and 9 bases from J; bases unmatched to any gene: 3. The CDR3 contains 15 residues. The germline V gene has CDR1 MNHNS and CDR2 SASEGT. CDR3 nucleotides: TGTGCCAGCAGTGAATTCGGGACAGGGGGTTCACCCCTCCACTTT. Its protein product is CASSEFGTGGSPLHF.

The V gene is TRBV25-1, the J gene TRBJ2-1, with a weak D call TRBD1 (7 bases). The germline V gene has CDR1 MGHDK and CDR2 SYGVNS. With 1 base removed from V and 6 bases from J, the gap between germline ends came to 13 bases. This CDR3 contains 15 residues. The CDR3 bases are TGTGCCAGCAGTGAATTGGGGACAGCGGGCAATGAGCAGTTCTTC. It translates to CASSELGTAGNEQFF.

This clone was seen once. The chain uses TRBV19 and TRBJ1-2; maybe TRBD1 (6 bases). This CDR3 is 15 amino acids long. Trimming removed 6 bases from V and 7 bases from J, with 21 bases in between. Germline CDR1 LNHDA, CDR2 SQIVND (reference sequence). CDR3 sequence reads: CASRASTGLGTGYTF. The CDR3 DNA reads TGTGCCAGTAGGGCCAGTACAGGGCTCGGGACTGGCTACACCTTC.

V is TRBV5-6 and J is TRBJ2-7; the D is unclear. Trimming left V 0 bases short and J 6 bases short, with 13 bases between. CDR1 is SGHDT and CDR2 is YYEEEE in the germline V gene. The CDR3 has 14 residues. The CDR3 DNA sequence: TGTGCCAGCAGCTTGGTACAGCCCCTCGCCGAGCAGTACTTC. Translated: CASSLVQPLAEQYF.

CDR3: CARVDGDYGYTF. The CDR3, as DNA: TGTGCCAGGGTGGACGGGGACTATGGCTACACCTTC. The gene calls are TRBV9 and TRBJ1-2; D unclear. The CDR3 runs 12 residues. The ends were cut back, 8 bases at V and 3 bases at J, with 11 bases in the middle. CDR1 is SGDLS and CDR2 is YYNGEE in the germline V gene.

This chain connects TRBV11-2 to TRBJ1-5; possibly TRBD1 for D (6 bases). From germline, CDR1 is SGHAT and CDR2 FQNNGV. The CDR3 has 15 residues. V gave up 4 bases and J gave up 5 bases, with 15 bases separating them. CDR3 region: CASSSFQGFDQPQHF. The CDR3 DNA is TGTGCCAGCAGCTCGTTTCAGGGGTTTGATCAGCCCCAGCATTTT.

The chain combines TRBV27 with TRBJ2-4; 7 nucleotides align to TRBD1. The germline CDR1 and CDR2 sequences are MNHEY and SMNVEV (reference sequence). The CDR3 is made up of 15 amino acids. V lost 7 bases, J lost 4 bases, and 10 bases stayed unmatched. CDR3 region: CASTLSGTVKNIQYF. The CDR3 DNA sequence: TGTGCCAGCACTTTGTCTGGGACAGTAAAAAACATTCAGTACTTC.

The V call is TRBV6-5, the J call TRBJ1-1; TRBD1 matches 7 bases. Trimming cost V 7 bases and J 2 bases; bases outside gene matches: 7. Looked up from germline, CDR1 is MNHEY and CDR2 is SVGAGI. The CDR3 covers 14 residues. The CDR3 protein is CASTERQGNTEAFF. The CDR3 DNA sequence: TGTGCCAGCACCGAAAGACAGGGCAACACTGAAGCTTTCTTT.

V and J are TRBV29-1 and TRBJ1-1; D is unclear. The CDR3 has 14 amino acids. Germline values: CDR1 SQVTM, CDR2 ANQGSEA. Trimming shortened V by 5 bases and J by 2 bases, and 15 bases separated the two germline ends. CDR3 DNA sequence: TGCAGCGTTCGCCCCAAACTAACCAACACTGAAGCTTTCTTT. It translates to CSVRPKLTNTEAFF.

The chain is built from TRBV5-1 and TRBJ1-2; 7 bases line up with TRBD1. The V gene's germline CDR1 is SGHRS and CDR2 YFSETQ. Trimming removed 0 bases from V and 3 bases from J; junction bases left unmatched: 5. CDR3 size: 15 residues. As DNA, the CDR3 is TGCGCCAGCAGCTTGGCGGGGGACAGTTACTATGGCTACACCTTC. Translating it yields CASSLAGDSYYGYTF.